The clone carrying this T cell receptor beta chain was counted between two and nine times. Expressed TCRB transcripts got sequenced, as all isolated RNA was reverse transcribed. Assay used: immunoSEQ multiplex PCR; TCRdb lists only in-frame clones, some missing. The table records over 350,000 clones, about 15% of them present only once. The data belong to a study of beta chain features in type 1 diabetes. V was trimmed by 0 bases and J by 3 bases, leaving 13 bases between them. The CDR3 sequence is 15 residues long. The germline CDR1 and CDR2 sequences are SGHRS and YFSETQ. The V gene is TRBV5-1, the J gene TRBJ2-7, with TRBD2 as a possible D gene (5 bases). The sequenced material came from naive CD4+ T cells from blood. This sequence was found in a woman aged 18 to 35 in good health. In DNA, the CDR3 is TGCGCCAGCAGCTTGGACGGGATGGGCAGCTACGAGCAGTACTTC. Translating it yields CASSLDGMGSYEQYF. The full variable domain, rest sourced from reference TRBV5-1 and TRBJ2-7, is KAGVTQTPRYLIKTRGQQVTLSCSPISGHRSVSWYQQTPGQGLQFLFEYFSETQRNKGNFPGRFSGRQFSNSRSEMNVSTLELGDSALYLCASSLDGMGSYEQYFGPGTRLTVT.